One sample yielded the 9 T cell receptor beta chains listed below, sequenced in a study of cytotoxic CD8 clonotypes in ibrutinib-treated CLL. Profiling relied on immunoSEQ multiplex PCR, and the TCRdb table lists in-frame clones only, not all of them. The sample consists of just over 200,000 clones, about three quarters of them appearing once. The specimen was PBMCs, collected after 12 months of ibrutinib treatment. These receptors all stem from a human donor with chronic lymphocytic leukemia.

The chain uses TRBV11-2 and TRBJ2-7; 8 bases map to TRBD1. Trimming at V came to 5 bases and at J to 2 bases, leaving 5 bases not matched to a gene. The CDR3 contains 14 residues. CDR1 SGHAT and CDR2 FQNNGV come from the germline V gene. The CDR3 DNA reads TGTGCCAGCAGCCACCGACAGGGGCCCTACGAGCAGTACTTC. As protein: CASSHRQGPYEQYF. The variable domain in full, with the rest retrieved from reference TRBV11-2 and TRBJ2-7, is EAGVAQSPRYKIIEKRQSVAFWCNPISGHATLYWYQQILGQGPKLLIQFQNNGVVDDSQLPKDRFSAERLKGVDSTLKIQPAKLEDSAVYLCASSHRQGPYEQYFGPGTRLTVT.

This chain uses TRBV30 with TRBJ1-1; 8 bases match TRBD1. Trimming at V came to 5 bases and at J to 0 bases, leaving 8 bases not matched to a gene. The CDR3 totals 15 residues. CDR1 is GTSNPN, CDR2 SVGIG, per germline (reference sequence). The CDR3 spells CAWGRGDRLNTEAFF. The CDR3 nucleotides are TGTGCCTGGGGTAGGGGGGACAGGTTGAACACTGAAGCTTTCTTT. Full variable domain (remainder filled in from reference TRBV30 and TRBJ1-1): SQTIHQWPATLVQPVGSPLSLECTVEGTSNPNLYWYRQAAGRGLQLLFYSVGIGQISSEVPQNLSASRPQDRQFILSSKKLLLSDSGFYLCAWGRGDRLNTEAFFGQGTRLTVV.

CDR3 bases: TGTGCCAGCAGCCCACAGGACCGAGTTGGGGAGCAGTACTTC. This encodes CASSPQDRVGEQYF. The chain joins TRBV9 to TRBJ2-7, with D tentatively TRBD1 (5 bases). CDR3 length: 14 residues. Germline CDR1 reads SGDLS; CDR2 reads YYNGEE. The V gene lost 4 bases and the J gene lost 7 bases, with 18 bases spanning the gap. Full variable domain (rest looked up from reference TRBV9 and TRBJ2-7): DSGVTQTPKHLITATGQRVTLRCSPRSGDLSVYWYQQSLDQGLQFLIQYYNGEERAKGNILERFSAQQFPDLHSELNLSSLELGDSALYFCASSPQDRVGEQYFGPGTRLTVT.

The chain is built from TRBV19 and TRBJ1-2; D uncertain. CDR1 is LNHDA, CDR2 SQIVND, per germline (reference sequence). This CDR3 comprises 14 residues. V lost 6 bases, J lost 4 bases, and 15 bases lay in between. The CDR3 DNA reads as TGTGCCAGTAGATCGGGTCAGCTCTTCTATGGCTACACCTTC. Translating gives CASRSGQLFYGYTF.

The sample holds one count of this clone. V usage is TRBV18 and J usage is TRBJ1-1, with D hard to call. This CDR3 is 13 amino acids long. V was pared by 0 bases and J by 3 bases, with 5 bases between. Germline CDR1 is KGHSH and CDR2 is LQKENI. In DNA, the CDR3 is TGTGCCAGCTCACCACCAACGTACACTGAAGCTTTCTTT. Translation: CASSPPTYTEAFF.

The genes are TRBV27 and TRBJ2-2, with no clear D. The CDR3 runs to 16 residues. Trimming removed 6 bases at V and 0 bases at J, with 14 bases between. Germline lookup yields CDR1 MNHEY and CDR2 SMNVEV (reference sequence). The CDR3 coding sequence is TGTGCCAGCAGGGGTGGGAAGACAACGAACACCGGGGAGCTGTTTTTT. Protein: CASRGGKTTNTGELFF.

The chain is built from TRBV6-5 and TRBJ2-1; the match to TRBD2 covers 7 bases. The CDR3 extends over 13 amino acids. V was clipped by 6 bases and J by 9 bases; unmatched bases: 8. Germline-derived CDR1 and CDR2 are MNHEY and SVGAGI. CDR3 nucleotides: TGTGCCAGCAGGAAGACTAGCTTCCCTGAGCAGTTCTTC. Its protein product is CASRKTSFPEQFF.

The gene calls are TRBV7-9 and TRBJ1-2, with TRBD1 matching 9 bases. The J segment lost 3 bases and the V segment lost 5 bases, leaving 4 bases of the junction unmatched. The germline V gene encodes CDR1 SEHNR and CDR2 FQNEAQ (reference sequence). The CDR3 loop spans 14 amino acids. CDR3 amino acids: CASSPDRGYYGYTF. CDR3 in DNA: TGTGCCAGCAGCCCGGACAGGGGTTACTATGGCTACACCTTC.

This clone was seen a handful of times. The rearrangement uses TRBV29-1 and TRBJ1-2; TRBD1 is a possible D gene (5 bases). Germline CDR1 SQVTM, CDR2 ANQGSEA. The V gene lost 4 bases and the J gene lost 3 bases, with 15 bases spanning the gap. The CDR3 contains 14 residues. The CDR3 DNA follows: TGCAGCGTTGGTTTCACCGGGACTCACTATGGCTACACCTTC. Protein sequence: CSVGFTGTHYGYTF.